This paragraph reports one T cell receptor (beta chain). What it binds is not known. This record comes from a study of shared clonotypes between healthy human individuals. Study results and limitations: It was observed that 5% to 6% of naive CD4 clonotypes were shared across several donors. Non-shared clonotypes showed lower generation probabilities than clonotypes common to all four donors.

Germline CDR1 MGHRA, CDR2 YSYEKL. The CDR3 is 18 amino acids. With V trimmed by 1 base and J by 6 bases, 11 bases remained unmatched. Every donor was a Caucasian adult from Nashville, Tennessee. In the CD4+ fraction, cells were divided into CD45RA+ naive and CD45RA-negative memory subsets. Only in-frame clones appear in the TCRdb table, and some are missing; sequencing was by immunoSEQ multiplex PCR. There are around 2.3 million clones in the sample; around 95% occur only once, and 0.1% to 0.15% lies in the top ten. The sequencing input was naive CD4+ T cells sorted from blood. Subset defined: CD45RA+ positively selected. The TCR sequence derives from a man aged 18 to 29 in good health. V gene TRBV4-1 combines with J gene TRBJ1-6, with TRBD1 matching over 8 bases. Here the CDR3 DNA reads TGCGCCAGCAGCCAAGTATGGCCAGGGGGCGTAGGTAATTCACCCCTCCACTTT. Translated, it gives CASSQVWPGGVGNSPLHF.